The T cell receptor (beta chain) described here comes from a study of cytomegalovirus exposure and HLA in healthy donors. Broader study findings: A later analysis reportedly identified an Asian-associated ancestry cluster as carrying fewer N-insertions than the approximately 670-donor mean.

V lost 0 bases and J 6 bases, leaving 12 bases between the germline ends. The CDR3 runs to 14 residues. CDR1 is MNHEY and CDR2 is SVGAGI in the germline V gene. This clone occurred a few times. Antigen specificity is unknown. Primers included in the PCR were 60 Vbeta and 13 Jbeta primers. The data were produced by immunoSEQ multiplex PCR, yet TCRdb's version contains in-frame clones alone and is incomplete. Of 200,000 to 250,000 clones in the sample, roughly 88% were seen once. Sequenced: PBMCs. This rearrangement joins TRBV6-5 to TRBJ2-7, with D possibly matching TRBD1 (5 bases). This clonotype was sampled from a boy aged 2 to 9 in good health and CMV-seronegative. As DNA, the CDR3 is TGTGCCAGCAGTTACTCAGGGGTTCTGGGCGAGCAGTACTTC. Its translation: CASSYSGVLGEQYF.